What follows describes a single TCR beta chain. Its antigen is unknown. The CDR3 extends over 18 amino acids. Germline values: CDR1 MNHEY, CDR2 SVGAGI. Deletions cut 0 bases from V and 7 bases from J, with 22 bases between. This sample was included in a study of blood T cells in healthy people across ages. A sample-barcoded 5' primer and a J-beta primer mix were used in a second PCR of roughly 7 to 11 cycles. Each cDNA molecule, via a template-switch adaptor with 12 random nucleotides, was tagged. MiXCR was run by TCRdb on the 5' RACE reads, yielding one entry per CDR3 protein. The sample has some 750,000 distinct CDR3 sequences; about 24% are singletons. Study-level points and caveats: TCR beta diversity tracked closely with naive T cell percentage.

Sequencing was carried out using blood. This chain links TRBV6-5 with TRBJ2-1; D is possibly TRBD1 or TRBD2 (5 bases each). This sequence was found in a man aged 65 to 79 in good health. The CDR3 region is CASSYSSPGRGRKNEQFF. The CDR3 DNA sequence: TGTGCCAGCAGTTACTCATCTCCCGGCCGGGGCAGAAAGAATGAGCAGTTCTTC.